This is a list of T cell receptor beta chains from one sample in a study of shared T cell receptors in the human thymus. The protocol was immunoSEQ multiplex PCR, while the TCRdb copy is restricted to in-frame clones and leaves out a portion. The sample records fewer than 700,000 clones, 88% being singletons. These same data were also listed under a study on human thymus T cells.

Sequenced input: thymocytes. These TCRs come from a boy in the first two years of life with a congenital heart defect. Both conserved end residues are part of each CDR3. The D gene is left open where the match is weak. A clone size is listed for some rows: how often the clone was seen (once, few, many), or a class if it is expanded.

abundance,v_gene,j_gene,d_gene,CDR3nt,CDR3aa
NA,TRBV28,TRBJ1-5,NA,TGTGCCAGCACAGATTTGGGCACTCATCAGCCCCAGCATTTT,CASTDLGTHQPQHF
NA,TRBV19,TRBJ2-7,TRBD1,TGTGCCAGTAGTGTTGCCGGGACAGGGTCAGATTACGAGCAGTACTTC,CASSVAGTGSDYEQYF
NA,TRBV6-6,TRBJ2-1,NA,TGTGCCAGCAGTTTCCACTACAATGAGCAGTTCTTC,CASSFHYNEQFF
few,TRBV5-4,TRBJ1-1,NA,TGTGCCAGCAGCGTCACAGGGCAAGGGGACGATACTGAAGCTTTCTTT,CASSVTGQGDDTEAFF
once,TRBV6-6,TRBJ2-1,TRBD2,TGTGCCAGCAGTTACTCCCGGGAGGGGCTCAATGAGCAGTTCTTC,CASSYSREGLNEQFF
NA,TRBV25-1,TRBJ2-1,TRBD2,TGTGCCAGCAGTGAGGATAGCGGGCCGAGCTCCTACAATGAGCAGTTCTTC,CASSEDSGPSSYNEQFF
NA,TRBV4-2,TRBJ2-7,NA,TGTGCCAGCAGCCAACCCGAGGAGGTGGGGGACATGGGTCTCGAGCAGTACTTC,CASSQPEEVGDMGLEQYF
NA,TRBV27,TRBJ2-1,TRBD1,TGTGCCAGCAGCACGACAGGGGTCTCCTACAATGAGCAGTTCTTC,CASSTTGVSYNEQFF
NA,TRBV7-2,TRBJ2-5,TRBD2,TGTGCCAGCAGCTTTGGACTAGCGGGAGTAGGTTTGGAGACCCAGTACTTC,CASSFGLAGVGLETQYF
NA,TRBV10-3,TRBJ2-7,TRBD2,TGTGCCATCATGGGAGCGGGGGGAACCTACGAGCAGTACTTC,CAIMGAGGTYEQYF
NA,TRBV27,TRBJ2-3,TRBD1,TGTGCCAGCAGTTTTCCGGGACAGGGCACAGATACGCAGTATTTT,CASSFPGQGTDTQYF
NA,TRBV6-5,TRBJ2-7,NA,TGTGCCAGCAGGTTGACTAGGGGTCCCTACGAGCAGTACTTC,CASRLTRGPYEQYF
NA,TRBV27,TRBJ2-7,TRBD1,TGTGCCAGCAGCCCCGGGGACAGAGCGTCCTACGAGCAGTACTTC,CASSPGDRASYEQYF
NA,TRBV20-1,TRBJ2-7,NA,TGCAGTGCTACTAGAATCTACGAGCAGTACTTC,CSATRIYEQYF
NA,TRBV2,TRBJ2-7,TRBD2,TGTGCCAGCAAGAGGGCGGGAGGGGGACACTCTTGCTCCTACGAGCAGTACTTC,CASKRAGGGHSCSYEQYF
once,TRBV25-1,TRBJ1-5,NA,TGTGCCAGCAGTGAAGACAGGTCTAGCAATCAGCCCCAGCATTTT,CASSEDRSSNQPQHF
NA,TRBV19,TRBJ1-5,NA,TGTGCCAGTAGTATAGACTTGGAGGGAGGGCCCGAATGGGTTCCCGATAATCAGCCCCAGCATTTT,CASSIDLEGGPEWVPDNQPQHF
NA,TRBV6-1,TRBJ1-1,NA,TGTGCCAGCAGTGAAGTGCAGGGTAACATGAACACTGAAGCTTTCTTT,CASSEVQGNMNTEAFF
NA,TRBV10-3,TRBJ2-3,NA,TGTGCCATCAGTGAGTCTTGGAGGGCCAGGGATACGCAGTATTTT,CAISESWRARDTQYF
NA,TRBV29-1,TRBJ2-1,TRBD1,TGCAGCGTTGAACCGGGACAGGGTAAAAAGAGCTCCTACAATGAGCAGTTCTTC,CSVEPGQGKKSSYNEQFF
NA,TRBV2,TRBJ2-1,NA,TGTGCTAAGACCAGGACCTACAATGAGCAGTTCTTC,CAKTRTYNEQFF
NA,TRBV2,TRBJ2-1,TRBD2,TGTGCCAGCAGTGAAGGGCGGGAGCTCTACAATGAGCAGTTCTTC,CASSEGRELYNEQFF
NA,TRBV28,TRBJ1-4,NA,TGTGCCAGCAGTTTCCCGGGTTACATTACGGAGGGGGAAAAACTGTTTTTT,CASSFPGYITEGEKLFF
NA,TRBV7-6,TRBJ2-1,NA,TGTGCCAGCAGCGGGCCGGAGGTTTACAATGAGCAGTTCTTC,CASSGPEVYNEQFF
NA,TRBV5-4,TRBJ1-1,NA,TGTGCCAGCAGCTTGGGGACAAGCACTGAAGCTTTCTTT,CASSLGTSTEAFF
NA,TRBV7-9,TRBJ2-5,TRBD1,TGTGCCAGCAGCCTAATTTCGACAGGGGACAAAGAGACCCAGTACTTC,CASSLISTGDKETQYF
NA,TRBV2,TRBJ1-4,TRBD1,TGTGCCAGCAGTGAAGCGGACAGGGACTATAATGAAAAACTGTTTTTT,CASSEADRDYNEKLFF
NA,TRBV21-1,TRBJ2-7,NA,TGTGCCAGCAGCAAAGTTGGGCTAGCGGGAGAGACGGACGAGCAGTACTTC,CASSKVGLAGETDEQYF
NA,TRBV5-1,TRBJ2-2,TRBD2,TGCGCCAGCAGCCTTGGGCTAGCGGTCCCCGGGGAGCTGTTTTTT,CASSLGLAVPGELFF
once,TRBV7-8,TRBJ1-5,TRBD1,TGTGCCAGCAGCCCACGTGTGGGGACAGGGAATAATCAGCCCCAGCATTTT,CASSPRVGTGNNQPQHF
NA,TRBV27,TRBJ2-7,NA,TGTGCCAGCAGTTCCTCTCTAAGATATGACAGGTTCCACGAGCAGTACTTC,CASSSSLRYDRFHEQYF
NA,TRBV5-8,TRBJ2-3,TRBD1,TGTGCCAGCAGACCGGGACAGGGGGCTGTTTTTGGTTTGGCAGATACGCAGTATTTT,CASRPGQGAVFGLADTQYF
NA,TRBV6-5,TRBJ2-1,TRBD1,TGTGCCAGCAGGGACAGGGGGCTCGCTGAGCAGTTCTTC,CASRDRGLAEQFF
NA,TRBV28,TRBJ2-7,TRBD1,TGTGCCAGCAGCTTCGGTGTAGACAGGGGACCTAGACCCTACGAGCAGTACTTC,CASSFGVDRGPRPYEQYF
once,TRBV5-1,TRBJ2-6,TRBD1,TGCGCCAGCAGCTGTGGGACAGGAATCTCTGGGGCCAACGTCCTGACTTTC,CASSCGTGISGANVLTF
NA,TRBV27,TRBJ2-1,TRBD2,TGTGCCAGCAGTCCAAAGGTCCTAGCGGGAGCTGGCAATGAGCAGTTCTTC,CASSPKVLAGAGNEQFF
NA,TRBV10-2,TRBJ2-1,TRBD2,TGCGCCAGCATGGCGGGAGGGCCCGTTAATGAGCAGTTCTTC,CASMAGGPVNEQFF
NA,TRBV21-1,TRBJ2-1,NA,TGTGCCAGCAGCAAGGGACAGGGTGAGCATGAGCAGTTCTTC,CASSKGQGEHEQFF
NA,TRBV4-1,TRBJ2-1,NA,TGCGCCAGCAGCCGCAGTCCCTCCTACAATGAGCAGTTCTTC,CASSRSPSYNEQFF
NA,TRBV19,TRBJ2-1,TRBD2,TGTGCCAGTAGTCCGCCACCCCCGGGAGGGAGCCATGAGCAGTTCTTC,CASSPPPPGGSHEQFF